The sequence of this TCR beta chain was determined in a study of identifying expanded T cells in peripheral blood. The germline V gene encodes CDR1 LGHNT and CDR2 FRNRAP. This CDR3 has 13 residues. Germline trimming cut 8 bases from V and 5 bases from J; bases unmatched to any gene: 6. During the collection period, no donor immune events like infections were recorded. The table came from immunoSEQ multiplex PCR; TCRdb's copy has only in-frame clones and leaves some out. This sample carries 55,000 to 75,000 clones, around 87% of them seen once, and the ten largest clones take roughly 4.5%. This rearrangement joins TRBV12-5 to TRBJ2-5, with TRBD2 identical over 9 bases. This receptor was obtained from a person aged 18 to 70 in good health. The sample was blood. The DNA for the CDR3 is TGTGCTAGTTGCGGGGGGGATACGGAGACCCAGTACTTC. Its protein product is CASCGGDTETQYF.